The 14 T cell receptor beta chains below were found in one sample sequenced in a study of T cells after yellow fever vaccination. TCRdb fed the 5' RACE reads into MiXCR, producing one record per CDR3 protein. The sample includes some 240,000 distinct CDR3 sequences, more than 3.5% seen only once; the top ten take under 20%. The source material was PBMCs, sampled 15 days after the yellow fever booster vaccination. All receptors come from a man younger than 35 who received the YFV17D yellow fever vaccine.

This clonotype has at least ten counts. The rearrangement links TRBV6-1 to TRBJ2-3, with D possibly matching TRBD1 (5 bases). Germline V lookup: CDR1 MNHNS, CDR2 SASEGT. Deletions cut 4 bases from V and 4 bases from J, with 18 bases between. The CDR3 has 16 residues. The CDR3 region is CASSGDWSRQSDTQYF. DNA for the CDR3: TGTGCCAGCAGTGGAGACTGGAGCCGACAGTCAGATACGCAGTATTTT.

This clonotype was observed at least ten times. The chain recombines TRBV4-2 with TRBJ1-6; 8 positions match TRBD1. Germline V CDR1 and CDR2: LGHNA, YNFKEQ. The CDR3 length is 15 residues. Trimming at V came to 3 bases and at J to 11 bases, leaving 9 bases not matched to a gene. The CDR3 region is CASSQTGAVLTPLHF. The DNA of the CDR3 is TGTGCCAGCAGCCAGACAGGGGCCGTTCTCACACCCCTCCACTTT.

This clonotype was observed at least ten times. The CDR3 coding sequence is TGTGCCAGCAGTCAACAGGGTCTAGGGAATCAGCCCCAGCATTTT. This translates into CASSQQGLGNQPQHF. This chain connects TRBV12-3 or TRBV12-4 to TRBJ1-5, with a weak D call TRBD1 (6 bases). The CDR3 spans 15 residues. V shed 5 bases and J shed 4 bases, with 15 bases lying between them.

This clonotype was seen ten or more times. This chain uses TRBV10-3 with TRBJ1-1; D is unclear. The CDR3 spans 11 residues. V gave up 3 bases and J gave up 11 bases, with 10 bases separating them. CDR1 ENHRY and CDR2 SYGVKD come from the germline V gene. CDR3 DNA sequence: TGTGCCATCAGTGAAACTCATATCGCTTTCTTT. This encodes CAISETHIAFF.

Many counts were recorded for this clonotype. The rearrangement links TRBV7-2 to TRBJ1-2; D gene unclear. CDR1 is SGHTA, CDR2 FQGNSA, per germline. V lost 5 bases and J 0 bases, leaving 19 bases between the germline ends. The length of the CDR3 is 17 residues. The CDR3 loop reads CASSHLSSVSPNYGYTF. CDR3 DNA: TGTGCCAGCAGCCACCTCTCTTCAGTCTCACCTAACTATGGCTACACCTTC.

This clonotype was seen repeatedly, ten times or more. The chain couples TRBV20-1 to TRBJ2-5; D is ambiguous. CDR3 length: 14 amino acids. V was pared by 6 bases and J by 2 bases, with 16 bases between. Germline V gene sequence: CDR1 DFQATT, CDR2 SNEGSKA (reference sequence). CDR3 nucleotide sequence: TGCAGTGCCGGAATAGGGTGGGGACAAGAGACCCAGTACTTC. Encoded protein: CSAGIGWGQETQYF.

This clonotype was seen at least ten times. The rearrangement joins TRBV5-1 to TRBJ1-1; 7 nucleotides match TRBD1. Germline CDR1 and CDR2: SGHRS and YFSETQ. The CDR3 extends over 13 amino acids. With V trimmed by 2 bases and J by 6 bases, 4 bases remained unmatched. CDR3 amino acids: CASSFAGGAEAFF. CDR3 bases: TGCGCCAGCAGCTTTGCAGGGGGAGCTGAAGCTTTCTTT. Supplemented by reference TRBV5-1 and TRBJ1-1, the full variable domain reads KAGVTQTPRYLIKTRGQQVTLSCSPISGHRSVSWYQQTPGQGLQFLFEYFSETQRNKGNFPGRFSGRQFSNSRSEMNVSTLELGDSALYLCASSFAGGAEAFFGQGTRLTVV.

This clonotype was detected many times. The chain has TRBV5-1 and TRBJ2-1; the D is unclear. Germline-derived CDR1 and CDR2 are SGHRS and YFSETQ. CDR3 size: 14 residues. V was shortened by 5 bases and J by 5 bases, with 14 bases between the two germline ends. The CDR3 sequence: CASSRAAVDNEQFF. DNA of the CDR3: TGCGCCAGCAGTCGTGCCGCGGTGGACAATGAGCAGTTCTTC.

This clonotype has a count of ten or more. The rearrangement joins TRBV7-8 to TRBJ1-3, with D uncertain. The CDR3 runs 13 residues. Germline CDR1 reads SGHVS; CDR2 reads FQNEAQ. V lost 4 bases, J lost 0 bases, and 4 bases lay in between. CDR3: CASSSHSGNTIYF. The CDR3, as DNA: TGTGCCAGCAGCTCCCACTCTGGAAACACCATATATTTT.

A few counts support this clonotype. The chain carries TRBV5-6 and TRBJ2-1; 8 bases align to TRBD2. The CDR3 length is 17 residues. V shed 4 bases and J 2 bases; nucleotides not matched to a gene: 11. In germline, CDR1 is SGHDT, CDR2 YYEEEE. The CDR3: CASSGTQRGPTYNEQFF. CDR3 nucleotide sequence: TGTGCCAGCAGCGGGACCCAGCGGGGGCCAACCTACAATGAGCAGTTCTTC. Full variable domain (rest looked up from reference TRBV5-6 and TRBJ2-1): DAGVTQSPTHLIKTRGQQVTLRCSPKSGHDTVSWYQQALGQGPQFIFQYYEEEERQRGNFPDRFSGHQFPNYSSELNVNALLLGDSALYLCASSGTQRGPTYNEQFFGPGTRLTVL.

There are many counts of this clonotype. This chain uses TRBV20-1 with TRBJ2-7; either TRBD1 or TRBD2 may fit D (6 bases each). The V gene lost 0 bases and the J gene lost 1 base, with 10 bases spanning the gap. The CDR3 is 14 residues long. Germline V gene lookup returns CDR1 DFQATT and CDR2 SNEGSKA (reference sequence). CDR3 region: CSARDGGRSYEQYV. The CDR3 DNA follows: TGCAGTGCTAGAGACGGGGGCAGATCCTACGAGCAGTACGTC.

This clonotype was seen a handful of times. The gene calls are TRBV7-2 and TRBJ1-6, with 9 bases that match TRBD1. The V gene's germline CDR1 is SGHTA and CDR2 FQGNSA. The CDR3 is 14 amino acids. J was trimmed by 6 bases and V by 5 bases; bases with no gene match: 2. The CDR3 sequence: CASSAGQGNSPLHF. The CDR3 DNA follows: TGTGCCAGCAGCGCGGGACAGGGTAATTCACCCCTCCACTTT.

This clonotype was counted at least ten times. This chain connects TRBV7-2 to TRBJ2-7, with 10 nucleotides matching TRBD1. Germline V gene lookup returns CDR1 SGHTA and CDR2 FQGNSA. V dropped 6 bases and J dropped 7; count of bases not matched to a gene: 9. The CDR3 totals 14 residues. This CDR3 reads CASSSDRGRGEQYF. The CDR3 bases are TGTGCCAGCAGTTCCGACAGGGGGCGCGGTGAGCAGTACTTC.

The sample holds many counts of this clonotype. The chain couples TRBV10-3 to TRBJ1-1; D perhaps matches TRBD1 (5 bases). Trimming left V 6 bases short and J 0 bases short, with 8 bases between. Looked up from germline, CDR1 is ENHRY and CDR2 is SYGVKD. The CDR3 runs to 13 residues. CDR3 in amino acids: CAISRQLNTEAFF. In DNA, the CDR3 is TGTGCCATCAGCAGACAGCTGAACACTGAAGCTTTCTTT.